This T cell receptor beta chain appears in the sequencing data of a study of regulatory T cells in long-lasting Graves disease. Stated time point: newly diagnosed GD, antithyroid drugs for less than 3 months. PBMCs were the source of the RNA used for TCR sequencing. The TCR beta library used iRepertoire HTBI primers with Arm-PCR amplification of CDR3. Via MiXCR, TCRdb re-called the multiplex PCR reads, giving one row per CDR3 protein. The sample carries around 250,000 distinct CDR3 sequences, 15% to 20% recorded once. CDR1 and CDR2 from the germline V gene are LNHDA and SQIVND (reference sequence). The J segment lost 2 bases and the V segment lost 3 bases, leaving 4 bases of the junction unmatched. CDR3 length equals 14 residues. This sample was shared with a second study, whose subject was T cells in Graves' hyperthyroidism and ophthalmopathy. This second study notes: Graves' hyperthyroidism qualified as stable when ophthalmopathy did not progress within 18 months. Initially, a first-round RT-PCR of the TCR CDR3 employed the HTBI primer set.

The sequence was collected from a young woman with Graves disease. The source was peripheral blood mononuclear cells (PBMCs), collected at new diagnosis, from a patient treated with antithyroid drugs. This chain joins TRBV19 and TRBJ2-7; 7 nucleotides align to TRBD1. CDR3 DNA sequence: TGTGCCAGTAGTATTAGGGACAGCCCCTACGAGCAGTACTTC. It yields the protein CASSIRDSPYEQYF. Complete variable domain (other parts from reference TRBV19 and TRBJ2-7): DGGITQSPKYLFRKEGQNVTLSCEQNLNHDAMYWYRQDPGQGLRLIYYSQIVNDFQKGDIAEGYSVSREKKESFPLTVTSAQKNPTAFYLCASSIRDSPYEQYFGPGTRLTVT.